The 5 T cell receptor beta chains presented below share a single source sample, sequenced in a study of blood T cell repertoires in COVID-19. Clones were sequenced by immunoSEQ multiplex PCR, and TCRdb holds only the in-frame ones, with some missing. Counted here are around 280,000 clones, about 82% occurring once; the ten biggest clones make up around 4.2%. The material sequenced was peripheral blood. All receptors come from a woman aged 45-65 years with active or convalescent COVID-19.

The rearrangement joins TRBV4-1 to TRBJ2-5, with D perhaps matching TRBD1 (6 bases). Looked up from germline, CDR1 is MGHRA and CDR2 is YSYEKL. Trimming removed 4 bases from V and 3 bases from J, with 15 bases in between. This CDR3 contains 15 residues. This chain's CDR3 is CASSRTLGGKETQYF. CDR3 DNA sequence: TGCGCCAGCAGCCGAACCTTAGGGGGTAAAGAGACCCAGTACTTC.

The chain couples TRBV11-2 to TRBJ2-1, with a tentative D call TRBD1 (6 bases). Germline CDR1 and CDR2: SGHAT and FQNNGV. Trimming stripped 2 bases from V and 13 bases from J, with 18 bases between. The CDR3 sequence is 14 residues long. CDR3 sequence (DNA): TGTGCCAGCAGCTTAAATTCCGGGACATCCTCTCAGTTCTTC. Its protein product is CASSLNSGTSSQFF.

This chain joins TRBV19 and TRBJ2-6; 7 bases line up with TRBD1. The V and J ends lost 3 bases and 4 bases, in that order; junction bases with no gene match: 12. Per germline, CDR1 LNHDA and CDR2 SQIVND (reference sequence). The CDR3 has 18 amino acids. CDR3 sequence: CASSMTGLLLMGANVLTF. CDR3 nucleotides: TGTGCCAGTAGTATGACAGGGCTTCTCTTAATGGGGGCCAACGTCCTGACTTTC.

The chain carries TRBV6-5 and TRBJ2-7, with 9 nucleotides matching TRBD1. The ends lost 4 bases at V and 2 bases at J; junction bases unmatched: 3. CDR3 size: 14 residues. Looked up from germline, CDR1 is MNHEY and CDR2 is SVGAGI. CDR3 protein: CASSSGTGPYEQYF. In DNA form, the CDR3 reads TGTGCCAGCAGTTCCGGGACAGGGCCCTACGAGCAGTACTTC.

The chain couples TRBV30 to TRBJ1-2; possible D gene TRBD1, 5 bases. The germline V gene has CDR1 GTSNPN and CDR2 SVGIG (reference sequence). V lost 4 bases and J 2 bases, leaving 17 bases between the germline ends. This CDR3 contains 15 residues. The CDR3 DNA follows: TGTGCCTGGAAAATCTGGGGCACGAACAACTATGGCTACACCTTC. Translating it yields CAWKIWGTNNYGYTF.